These T cell receptor beta chains were read from a single sample in a study of Ad26.COV2.S vaccination and SARS-CoV-2 variants. Sequencing used immunoSEQ multiplex PCR; TCRdb keeps in-frame clones, though not all of them. This table has 400,000 to 450,000 clones, about 90% appearing once. Sequenced here: peripheral blood, sampled in a trial of Ad26.COV2.S vaccine versus placebo. All receptors come from a person aged 18 to 65 who received the Ad26.COV2.S COVID-19 vaccine or a placebo. Both conserved end residues are trimmed from each CDR3. Each record gives: D gene, J gene, V gene, CDR3 protein. D genes are given only for firm matches.

.	TRBJ2-3	TRBV29-1	SVDGTPPDTQY
TRBD1	TRBJ1-5	TRBV7-8	ASSFGQGPNQPQH
TRBD1	TRBJ1-4	TRBV18	ASSPDQGALNEKLF
.	TRBJ2-5	TRBV6-5	ASSPGGTEGAQY
.	TRBJ2-5	TRBV29-1	SVDRETQY
.	TRBJ1-1	TRBV19	ASSKLGMNTEAF
.	TRBJ1-6	TRBV6-5	ASKRDMGSPLH
.	TRBJ2-3	TRBV2	ASSGWSDTQY
.	TRBJ1-5	TRBV6-4	ASSDSPGANQPQH
TRBD1	TRBJ1-1	TRBV5-4	ASSFNLVTGTTEAF
TRBD2	TRBJ2-6	TRBV19	ASSRLAVLSSGANVLT
TRBD2	TRBJ2-7	TRBV11-2	ASRRIAGPSYEQY
.	TRBJ2-5	TRBV5-1	ASSLGSQETQY
.	TRBJ1-3	TRBV5-1	ASSLDGAAGNTIY
.	TRBJ1-5	TRBV27	ASSYSAGMQPQH
TRBD1	TRBJ1-1	TRBV5-6	ASSTHRGATEAF
.	TRBJ2-3	TRBV2	ASSWANPQY
.	TRBJ1-2	TRBV3-1/TRBV3-2	ASSSRINYGYT
TRBD1	TRBJ1-6	TRBV6-2/TRBV6-3	ASSRQDRNNSPLH
.	TRBJ1-6	TRBV5-4	ASSLFQTVRDNSPLH
.	TRBJ1-1	TRBV5-1	ASSFKGWGTEAF
TRBD2	TRBJ2-1	TRBV10-3	AISELGAGGLSSYNEQF
.	TRBJ2-2	TRBV29-1	SVGTPMGGELF
TRBD1	TRBJ2-5	TRBV7-2	ASSLRRDSPGTQY
.	TRBJ2-5	TRBV6-1	ASSEASGGQETQY
.	TRBJ1-1	TRBV11-2	ASQKRSPEAF
.	TRBJ2-5	TRBV28	ASSLTETQY
TRBD1	TRBJ1-2	TRBV19	ASSITGTGSSVLGYT
.	TRBJ1-5	TRBV4-3	ASSQDPGDQPQH
.	TRBJ1-4	TRBV25-1	ASGWSEKLF
.	TRBJ2-1	TRBV29-1	SLRDRSSYNEQF
.	TRBJ1-1	TRBV4-2	ASSQELLDTEAF
.	TRBJ2-1	TRBV10-3	AISGPRRNNEQF
TRBD2	TRBJ2-1	TRBV11-2	ARRPRLGGGPGWDEQF
TRBD1	TRBJ2-1	TRBV29-1	SVVRTGGLEQF
.	TRBJ1-1	TRBV7-9	ASRRQVNTEAF
TRBD1	TRBJ1-2	TRBV7-2	ASSTGQASFYGYT
.	TRBJ1-6	TRBV3-1/TRBV3-2	ASSQQGWFGDSPLH
.	TRBJ2-3	TRBV5-4	ASSLREKISTDTQY
TRBD2	TRBJ2-3	TRBV2	ASGTSGGDLGTQY
TRBD1	TRBJ1-2	TRBV6-2/TRBV6-3	ASSYSWTGGTLDYGYT
TRBD1	TRBJ1-1	TRBV6-5	ASNHGPTGGAF
TRBD1	TRBJ1-2	TRBV12-3/TRBV12-4	ASSGTADYGYT
.	TRBJ2-2	TRBV24-1	ATSEPDYSNTGELF
.	TRBJ1-2	TRBV5-1	ASSLSEGWANYGYT
.	TRBJ1-6	TRBV21-1	ASSKKGLH
.	TRBJ2-1	TRBV7-9	ASSLDIVYNEQF
TRBD1	TRBJ1-5	TRBV18	ASSPGQGNQPQH
.	TRBJ1-3	TRBV4-1	ASSQDSYPGNTIY
.	TRBJ2-1	TRBV11-2	ASMGVGDEQF
.	TRBJ2-3	TRBV5-4	ASTPDRFTDTQY
TRBD1	TRBJ1-5	TRBV3-1/TRBV3-2	ASSQDPTGVDQPQH
TRBD2	TRBJ2-5	TRBV5-4	ASSLSQVWDYSSWETQY
.	TRBJ1-1	TRBV28	ASSLNVYTEAF
.	TRBJ2-7	TRBV18	ASSQTGMGEQY
.	TRBJ1-1	TRBV5-1	ASRHGGPNTEAF
.	TRBJ1-1	TRBV30	AWSVMVDLNTEAF
TRBD2	TRBJ2-2	TRBV11-2	ASSLPGGVSGELF